This entry describes one T cell receptor beta chain. Additional DNA sequences in this sample encode the identical CDR3. Original processing notes: Reference gene primer amplification gave nucleated cell count estimates. Produced via immunoSEQ multiplex PCR; TCRdb's table is partial and in-frame only. V and J calls and clone size are copied from that table; D and trimming were computed from the DNA. The repertoire holds roughly 200,000 clones, with approximately 83% as singletons. These data belong to a study of blood T cell repertoires in COVID-19. About the study: Some COVID-19 samples were acute and others convalescent; all came from the United States, Italy and Spain. Nucleic acid was either cDNA or gDNA, and it came from T cells, B-cell-depleted T cells, or PBMCs.

Enrolment of Seattle patients took place during active infection, and they were followed longitudinally. CDR1 is MNHEY, CDR2 SMNVEV, per germline (reference sequence). V was clipped by 0 bases and J by 6 bases, with 12 bases between them. This CDR3 has 16 amino acids. This TCR came from a woman in her 30s with COVID-19, enrolled during active disease. V gene TRBV27 combines with J gene TRBJ1-6, with no clear D. The sequencing sample was made of peripheral blood. The CDR3 loop reads CASSLSAGSPNSPLHF. The CDR3 DNA reads TGTGCCAGCAGTTTATCTGCAGGCTCTCCTAATTCACCCCTCCACTTT.